A selection of T cell receptor beta chains follows, all from one sample in a study of regulatory T cells in long-lasting Graves disease. Using its own MiXCR run on the multiplex PCR reads, TCRdb lists one record per CDR3 protein. The repertoire includes about 430,000 distinct CDR3 sequences, 15% of them detected once, and over 7% sits in the top ten. These data were likewise used in another study, on T cells in Graves' hyperthyroidism and ophthalmopathy.

Sequenced here: peripheral blood mononuclear cells (PBMCs), sampled at new diagnosis, from a patient treated with antithyroid drugs. Source of these receptors: a woman between 35 and 50 years old with Graves disease. Both conserved end residues are part of each CDR3. Fields, in order: D gene, V gene, clone size, J gene, CDR3 protein, CDR3 DNA. The D gene is left open where the match is weak. For some rows the clone size is stated as once, few or many, or as a class when expanded; others skip it.

>TRBD2|TRBV11-3|many|TRBJ2-2
CASSRGLAWAGELFF
TGTGCCAGCAGCCGAGGACTAGCGTGGGCCGGGGAGCTGTTTTTT
>NA|TRBV20-1|NA|TRBJ1-1
CSARVTAGGTEAFF
TGCAGTGCTAGGGTGACGGCTGGGGGCACTGAAGCTTTCTTT
>NA|TRBV20-1|NA|TRBJ1-1
CSAAGPNTEAFF
TGCAGTGCCGCGGGCCCGAACACTGAAGCTTTCTTT
>TRBD1|TRBV9|NA|TRBJ2-3
CASSTSGQVISF
TGTGCCAGCAGCACTTCGGGACAGGTGATTAGTTTT
>TRBD2|TRBV28|NA|TRBJ2-7
CASRTGTSGTTYEQYF
TGTGCCAGCAGAACGGGGACTAGCGGGACCACCTACGAGCAGTACTTC
>NA|TRBV20-1|many|TRBJ2-1
CSPYHGQGRDEQFF
TGCAGTCCATATCACGGGCAGGGGAGGGATGAGCAGTTCTTC
>NA|TRBV25-1|NA|TRBJ1-1
CASSEYIGREEAFF
TGTGCCAGCAGTGAATATATAGGCAGGGAAGAAGCTTTCTTT
>NA|TRBV29-1|many|TRBJ2-3
CSVRADTQYF
TGCAGCGTTAGGGCAGATACGCAGTATTTT
>TRBD1|TRBV28|NA|TRBJ2-5
CASSFEGAETQYF
TGTGCCAGCAGTTTCGAGGGGGCCGAGACCCAGTACTTC
>TRBD1|TRBV11-3|NA|TRBJ1-2
CASSKTRDSGDYGYTF
TGTGCCAGCAGCAAAACCAGGGACAGCGGGGACTATGGCTACACCTTC
>NA|TRBV27|many|TRBJ2-3
CASSLSGGPSTDTQYF
TGTGCCAGCAGTTTATCGGGGGGACCAAGCACAGATACGCAGTATTTT
>NA|TRBV3-1|few|TRBJ2-1
CASSRETVYNEQFF
TGTGCCAGCAGCCGCGAGACCGTCTACAATGAGCAGTTCTTC
>NA|TRBV11-2|once|TRBJ2-7
CASSLELPPTYEQYF
TGTGCCAGCAGCTTAGAACTCCCCCCCACCTACGAGCAGTACTTC
>NA|TRBV19|few|TRBJ2-7
CASSIGGPGEQYF
TGTGCCAGTAGTATTGGGGGTCCGGGCGAGCAGTACTTC
>NA|TRBV9|few|TRBJ2-3
CASSVDPSDTQYF
TGTGCCAGCAGCGTAGATCCCTCAGATACGCAGTATTTT
>NA|TRBV11-1|NA|TRBJ2-5
CASSLDGLQTQYF
TGTGCCAGCAGCTTGGACGGGCTACAGACCCAGTACTTC